This T cell receptor (beta chain) originates from a study of T cell responses to AZD1222 COVID-19 vaccine. Points from the study as a whole: There were repertoire samples only from the period after the peak T cell response. Rises in breadth and depth of Spike-specific TCRs came after two AZD1222 doses. White British donors predominated, females outnumbered males, and clonal diversity was possibly underestimated. Only five to seven AZD1222 recipients tested seropositive at baseline.

This clone was observed once. Its cognate antigen is unknown. Clones were read by immunoSEQ multiplex PCR, and TCRdb kept only the in-frame ones, dropping some. The profile shows about 130,000 clones, roughly 93% of them singletons. Trimming cost V 3 bases and J 2 bases, with 12 bases left between them. CDR3 length: 15 amino acids. The V gene's germline CDR1 is LNHNV and CDR2 YYDKDF (reference sequence). This clonotype was sampled from an adult in good health. The chain has TRBV15 and TRBJ2-3; D possibly corresponds to TRBD1 (6 bases). The specimen was peripheral blood, collected on day 0 of AZD1222 vaccination. The CDR3 loop is CATSRRDTHTDTQYF. The CDR3 nucleotides read TGTGCCACCAGCAGGAGGGACACCCACACAGATACGCAGTATTTT.